Described below is a single T cell receptor (beta chain) sequence and its context. Data came from immunoSEQ multiplex PCR; TCRdb stores just in-frame clones and leaves some out. The table includes around 250,000 clones, 86% detected once. The data stem from a study of blood T cell repertoires in COVID-19. This clonotype was sampled from an elderly man with acute or convalescent COVID-19. Material for sequencing was peripheral blood.

The CDR3 nucleotides read TGCGCCAGCAGCTTGGGGACAGGTACGTCCTACAATGAGCAGTTCTTC. Translation: CASSLGTGTSYNEQFF. V gene TRBV5-1 combines with J gene TRBJ2-1; 7 nucleotides align to TRBD1. The CDR3 runs 16 residues. Germline V gene data show CDR1 as SGHRS and CDR2 as YFSETQ. V lost 0 bases, J lost 1 base, and 4 bases stayed unmatched. The full variable domain, with the rest looked up from reference TRBV5-1 and TRBJ2-1, is KAGVTQTPRYLIKTRGQQVTLSCSPISGHRSVSWYQQTPGQGLQFLFEYFSETQRNKGNFPGRFSGRQFSNSRSEMNVSTLELGDSALYLCASSLGTGTSYNEQFFGPGTRLTVL.